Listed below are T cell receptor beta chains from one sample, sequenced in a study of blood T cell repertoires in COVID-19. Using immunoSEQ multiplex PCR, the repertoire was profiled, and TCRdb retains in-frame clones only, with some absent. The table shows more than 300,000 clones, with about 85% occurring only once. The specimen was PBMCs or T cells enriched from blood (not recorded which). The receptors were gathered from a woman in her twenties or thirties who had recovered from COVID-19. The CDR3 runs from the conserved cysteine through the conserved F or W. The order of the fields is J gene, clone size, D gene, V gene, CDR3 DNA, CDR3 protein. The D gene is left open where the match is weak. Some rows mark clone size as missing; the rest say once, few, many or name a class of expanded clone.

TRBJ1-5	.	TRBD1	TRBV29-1	TGCAGCGCCTCCCCTGGAGGGGGCATGGATCAGCCCCAGCATTTT	CSASPGGGMDQPQHF
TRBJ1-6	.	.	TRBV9	TGTGCCAGCAGCGTATCGTATAATTCACCCCTCCACTTT	CASSVSYNSPLHF
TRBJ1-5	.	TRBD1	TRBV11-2	TGTGCCAGCAGCTTATTCGGGACAGTCAATCAGCCCCAGCATTTT	CASSLFGTVNQPQHF
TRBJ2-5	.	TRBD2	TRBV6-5	TGTGCCAGCAGTTACTCCCGCGGGGGGCGGGAAGAGACCCAGTACTTC	CASSYSRGGREETQYF
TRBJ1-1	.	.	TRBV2	TGTGCCAGCAGTGAAGCACAAATTGAATTCTTT	CASSEAQIEFF
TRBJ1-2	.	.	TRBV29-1	TGCAGCGTAAGCGGACCCAACGCTAACTATGGCTACACCTTC	CSVSGPNANYGYTF
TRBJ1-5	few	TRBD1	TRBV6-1	TGTGCCAGCAGTGAACTTGACAGGGAGCGGCAGCCCCAGCATTTT	CASSELDRERQPQHF
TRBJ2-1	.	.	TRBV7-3	TGTGCCAGCAGCTTAAAGGGGCTTCAAACCTACAATGAGCAGTTCTTC	CASSLKGLQTYNEQFF
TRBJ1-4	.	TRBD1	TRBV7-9	TGTGCCAGCAGTCACCGACAGGGTAATGAAAAACTGTTTTTT	CASSHRQGNEKLFF
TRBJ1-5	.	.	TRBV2	TGTGCCAGCAGTGACCAGGGTGGCAATCAGCCCCAGCATTTT	CASSDQGGNQPQHF
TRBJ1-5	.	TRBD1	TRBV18	TGTGCCAGCTCACTCCGGACAGGTCGTAGCAATCAGCCCCAGCATTTT	CASSLRTGRSNQPQHF
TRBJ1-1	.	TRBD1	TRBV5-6	TGTGCCAGCAGCCTCATGGACAGGGTCGGCACTGAAGCTTTCTTT	CASSLMDRVGTEAFF
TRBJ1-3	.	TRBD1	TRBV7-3	TGTGCCAGCAGCTTATCAGGGGGCGGTGGAAACACCATATATTTT	CASSLSGGGGNTIYF
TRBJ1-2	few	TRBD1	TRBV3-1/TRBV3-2	TGTGCCAGCAGCCCCACCCGGGACAGTTCAGGCTACACCTTC	CASSPTRDSSGYTF
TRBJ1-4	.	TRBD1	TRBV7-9	TGTGCCGGGGAACAGGGGGCAGGTGAAAAACTGTTTTTT	CAGEQGAGEKLFF